This is a list of T cell receptor beta chains from one sample in a study of cytomegalovirus exposure and HLA in healthy donors. Measured with immunoSEQ multiplex PCR; TCRdb has only the in-frame clones, and not every one. The data show roughly 140,000 clones, approximately 82% seen once. The sequenced sample was PBMCs. These receptors all stem from a woman aged 55-70 years in good health and CMV-seropositive. Both conserved end residues are part of each CDR3. D genes are given only for firm matches. Only part of the rows carry a size: once, few, many, or a class if the clone is expanded.

V gene,CDR3 length,D gene,J gene,clone size,CDR3 protein,CDR3 DNA
TRBV7-7,17,TRBD2,TRBJ2-1,NA,CASSRTSGRVTYNEQFF,TGTGCTAGCAGCCGGACTAGCGGGAGGGTCACCTACAATGAGCAGTTCTTC
TRBV5-4,15,NA,TRBJ2-5,once,CASSLEGGRGETQYF,TGTGCCAGCAGCTTGGAGGGGGGGAGGGGGGAGACCCAGTACTTC
TRBV21-1,17,NA,TRBJ2-4,once,CASSTGTLGAGENIQYF,TGTGCCAGCAGCACGGGAACGTTAGGCGCCGGGGAAAACATTCAGTACTTC
TRBV7-9,13,NA,TRBJ2-2,NA,CASSSDSIGELFF,TGTGCCAGCAGCTCGGACAGTATCGGGGAGCTGTTTTTT
TRBV2,14,TRBD1,TRBJ1-1,NA,CASSGTGGNTEAFF,TGTGCCAGCAGCGGAACAGGGGGCAACACTGAAGCTTTCTTT
TRBV13,12,NA,TRBJ2-1,NA,CASSPGLSEQFF,TGTGCCAGCAGTCCAGGGTTGAGTGAGCAGTTCTTC
TRBV11-2,12,TRBD2,TRBJ2-7,NA,CASSSGLYEQYF,TGTGCCAGCAGCTCGGGACTATACGAGCAGTACTTC
TRBV30,15,NA,TRBJ1-1,NA,CAWRKTYRERTEAFF,TGTGCCTGGAGGAAGACATACAGGGAGAGGACTGAAGCTTTCTTT
TRBV11-3,17,TRBD2,TRBJ2-3,NA,CASSLEVERGYTDTQYF,TGTGCCAGCAGCTTAGAGGTTGAGCGGGGCTACACAGATACGCAGTATTTT
TRBV19,12,TRBD1,TRBJ1-2,NA,CASTPGQGSHTF,TGTGCCAGTACCCCGGGACAGGGGTCTCACACCTTC
TRBV30,13,TRBD2,TRBJ2-7,NA,CAWTSGRTYEQYF,TGTGCCTGGACTAGCGGGAGGACCTACGAGCAGTACTTC
TRBV19,14,NA,TRBJ1-5,NA,CASRRAYSNQPQHF,TGTGCCAGTAGGAGGGCTTATAGCAATCAGCCCCAGCATTTT
TRBV5-4,15,TRBD1,TRBJ2-7,NA,CASSSLTGGSYEQYF,TGTGCCAGCAGCTCGTTGACAGGGGGCTCGTACGAGCAGTACTTC
TRBV6-1,16,TRBD1,TRBJ1-5,NA,CASSARDRGYNQPQHF,TGTGCCAGCAGTGCCCGCGACAGGGGATACAATCAGCCCCAGCATTTT
TRBV29-1,13,NA,TRBJ2-5,NA,CSVEYSSGKTQYF,TGCAGCGTTGAGTACTCTTCGGGGAAGACCCAGTACTTC
TRBV29-1,14,TRBD1,TRBJ1-2,NA,CSASGTGINYGYTF,TGCAGCGCCTCCGGGACAGGGATTAACTATGGCTACACCTTC
TRBV27,13,NA,TRBJ2-1,NA,CASSKAGNNEQFF,TGTGCCAGCAGTAAGGCGGGCAACAATGAGCAGTTCTTC
TRBV19,13,NA,TRBJ1-1,NA,CASSKSLNTEAFF,TGTGCCAGTAGTAAGAGTCTGAACACTGAAGCTTTCTTT
TRBV19,14,NA,TRBJ2-1,NA,CASPPGPHNDEQFF,TGTGCCAGCCCCCCGGGTCCCCACAATGATGAGCAGTTCTTC
TRBV25-1,16,TRBD2,TRBJ2-1,NA,CASSEYGTSMRNEQFF,TGTGCCAGCAGTGAATACGGGACTAGTATGAGGAATGAGCAGTTCTTC
TRBV5-6,13,TRBD2,TRBJ2-5,NA,CASSWGLGETQYF,TGTGCCAGCAGCTGGGGACTAGGGGAGACCCAGTACTTC
TRBV7-9,16,NA,TRBJ2-5,NA,CASSQSQGIYQETQYF,TGTGCCAGCAGCCAATCCCAGGGGATCTATCAAGAGACCCAGTACTTC
TRBV6-5,15,NA,TRBJ2-7,NA,CASSYSGQGSYEQYF,TGTGCCAGCAGTTACTCGGGGCAGGGTAGTTACGAGCAGTACTTC
TRBV4-3,22,TRBD2,TRBJ2-7,once,CASSQDGGRRGRLAGGSYEQYF,TGCGCCAGCAGCCAAGATGGGGGCCGGCGAGGGAGGCTAGCGGGAGGGTCCTACGAGCAGTACTTC
TRBV28,17,NA,TRBJ2-7,NA,CASSLGGFGGAFYEQYF,TGTGCCAGCAGTTTGGGGGGTTTCGGAGGGGCCTTCTACGAGCAGTACTTC
TRBV7-8,16,NA,TRBJ2-7,NA,CASSSTLSTGLHEQYF,TGTGCCAGCAGCTCCACACTCTCGACAGGTCTTCACGAGCAGTACTTC
TRBV6-1,13,NA,TRBJ1-3,few,CASRSSNGNTIYF,TGTGCCAGCCGGAGTTCTAATGGAAACACCATATATTTT
TRBV27,17,TRBD2,TRBJ2-7,NA,CASSPIRTSGISYEQYF,TGTGCCAGCAGCCCTATTAGGACTAGCGGGATCTCCTACGAGCAGTACTTC
TRBV28,12,TRBD2,TRBJ2-1,NA,CASSTPSGEQFF,TGTGCCAGCAGTACCCCTAGCGGTGAGCAGTTCTTC